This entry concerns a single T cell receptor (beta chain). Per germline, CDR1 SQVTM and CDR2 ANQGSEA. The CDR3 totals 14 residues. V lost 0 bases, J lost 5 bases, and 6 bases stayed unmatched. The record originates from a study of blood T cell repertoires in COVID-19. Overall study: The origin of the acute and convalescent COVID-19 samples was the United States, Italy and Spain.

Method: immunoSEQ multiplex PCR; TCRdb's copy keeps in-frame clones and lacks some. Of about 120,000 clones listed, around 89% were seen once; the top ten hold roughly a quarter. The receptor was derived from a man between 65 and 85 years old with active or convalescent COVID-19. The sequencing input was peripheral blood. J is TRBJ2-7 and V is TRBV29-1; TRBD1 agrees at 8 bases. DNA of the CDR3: TGCAGCGTTGAAGATATACAGGGGGTCCACGAGCAGTACTTC. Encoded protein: CSVEDIQGVHEQYF.